This T cell receptor (beta chain) came from a study of T-cell memory formation after mild COVID-19. Study results and limitations: Memory sampled before infection contained some responding clones, suggesting cross-reactive memory joined. While clones contracting from day 15 to 85 were balanced between CD4 and CD8, later expanders leaned CD4+.

Comment on this clonotype: Antigen: not known.

A single record per CDR3 protein comes from TCRdb applying MiXCR to the 5' RACE reads. In the table there are under 250,000 distinct CDR3 sequences, over 8.5% of which are singletons. The receptor was derived from a man aged 18-30 years who had mild COVID-19 (a few samples of this study predate the infection). Cell type and time point are not known. What was sequenced was PBMCs or a T cell subset sorted from them (not recorded which).

The CDR3 loop reads CASMKGGSYNEQFF. The CDR3 nucleotides read TGTGCCAGTATGAAGGGGGGGTCCTACAATGAGCAGTTCTTC. J is TRBJ2-1 and V is TRBV9, with D perhaps TRBD2 (7 bases). Germline V lookup: CDR1 SGDLS, CDR2 YYNGEE. CDR3 length: 14 amino acids. V lost 8 bases, J lost 1 base, and 13 bases lay in between. Filled out from reference TRBV9 and TRBJ2-1, the complete variable domain reads DSGVTQTPKHLITATGQRVTLRCSPRSGDLSVYWYQQSLDQGLQFLIQYYNGEERAKGNILERFSAQQFPDLHSELNLSSLELGDSALYFCASMKGGSYNEQFFGPGTRLTVL.